This TCR beta chain was sequenced for a study of blood T cell repertoires in COVID-19. About the study: T cells, B-cell-depleted T cells, or PBMCs supplied cDNA or gDNA.

The CDR3 is 13 amino acids. The V gene lost 5 bases and the J gene lost 1 base, with 8 bases spanning the gap. Worth noting for this clone: The sample has other DNA sequences that encode this CDR3 too.

Participant reports of clinical history set cohort assignment. Clones were sequenced by immunoSEQ multiplex PCR, and TCRdb holds only the in-frame ones, with some missing. Of just over 300,000 clones in the sample, approximately 83% are singletons; the top ten hold less than 2.5%. The clonotype was recovered from a man aged 25-45 years who had recovered from COVID-19. The V and J genes are TRBV12-3 or TRBV12-4 and TRBJ1-1; D ambiguous. Sequencing used PBMCs or T cells enriched from blood (not recorded which). The CDR3 sequence: CASSPRQNTEAFF. The CDR3 DNA is TGTGCCAGCAGTCCCAGACAGAACACTGAAGCTTTCTTT.